This T cell receptor beta chain was recovered during a study of OX40 agonist ivuxolimab in advanced cancers. Broadly, across the study: Ivuxolimab, which targeted the costimulatory receptor OX40 (CD134), was an agonistic, fully human IgG2 monoclonal antibody. Intravenous ivuxolimab was administered to patients every 2 weeks at six dose levels: 0.01, 0.1, 0.3, 1.5, 3 and 10 mg/kg. Of the roughly 51 patients in dose escalation, about 20 had hepatocellular carcinoma, some 15 had melanoma, 9 had renal cell carcinoma and 9 had head and neck cancer. A male proportion of 82.7% and a mean age of approximately 60 years, ranging from about 23 to 90, were recorded for the dose-escalation cohort. Prior anti-PD-1, anti-PD-L1 or anti-CTLA-4 therapy was permitted, and 40% of dose-escalation patients had received checkpoint inhibitors. Partial responses were achieved by three dose-escalation patients, of whom one had hepatocellular carcinoma and two had cutaneous melanoma. Peripheral TCRbeta sequencing aimed to test whether ivuxolimab altered TCR sequence diversity and caused clonal T-cell expansion. The paper reports the monotherapy dose-escalation portion (N ≈ 50 patients) of the phase I ivuxolimab trial.

With regard to this clone: The specificity of this receptor is unknown. Base qualities were left out, and no much larger clone turns up one base away.

The trial excluded patients who had a history of autoimmune disease or who were on systemic immunosuppression. In every dose cohort, peripheral blood was drawn for TCR sequencing at baseline, cycle 4 day 1, and cycle 7 day 1. Samples were obtained from an open-label, multicenter, first-in-human phase I dose-escalation trial of ivuxolimab. Adults with locally advanced or metastatic melanoma, renal cell, hepatocellular, or head and neck squamous cell carcinoma were enrolled in the trial. Before TCR sequencing, CD4+ and CD8+ T cells were separately sorted from peripheral blood. Overall study results and their limits: Antigen specificity was not determined for the clonally expanded peripheral T cells. After ivuxolimab, expanded clones were on average more numerous among CD8+ T cells than among CD4+ T cells. Low levels of normalized T-cell clonal expansion were also seen in some patients who did not respond. At doses of 0.1 to 3.0 mg/kg, clonal expansion of both CD4+ and CD8+ blood T cells was observed from baseline to week 6. In the 0.1-3.0 mg/kg groups, partial responders had among the lowest normalized peripheral clonal expansion, particularly in CD8+ T cells.

The germline V gene (reference sequence) specifies SGHNT as CDR1 and YYREEE as CDR2. Trimming accounts for 4 bases at V and 0 bases at J, while the number of junction bases matched to no gene is 7. From cysteine to phenylalanine, the CDR3 is 17 amino acids long. This entry keeps only the CDR3 DNA: 51 bases, framed from base 1. For sequencing of the TCRbeta CDR3 region, genomic DNA was extracted from the sorted cells. The immunoSEQ Assay was used for sequencing of TCRbeta CDR3 regions. This is the immuneACCESS table as TCRdb keeps it, with only in-frame sequences that have V and J called. A part of the clones is gone; compared with another copy, unresolved V genes explain less than half, and the rest is unexplained. This sample is represented by about 42,000 clones; 85% to 90% of them were singletons. The ten largest clones represent 4.7% of the sample.

Recombination connected TRBV5-4 to TRBJ2-3; 11 bases in between match TRBD2. The sample consisted of CD4+ or CD8+ T cells sorted from blood, taken in a trial of the OX40 agonist ivuxolimab. The source of this sequence is an adult with an advanced solid tumor such as melanoma, head and neck, liver or kidney cancer. The CDR3 protein is CASSLDPSGGSTDTQYF. The DNA reads TGTGCCAGCAGCCTCGACCCTAGCGGGGGGAGCACAGATACGCAGTATTTT.